Below, 2 T cell receptor beta chains from the same sample are listed, as sequenced in a study of molecular identifiers for immune sequencing clone quantification. MiXCR was run by TCRdb on the PCR reads, yielding one entry per CDR3 protein. The repertoire holds 97,000 or so distinct CDR3 sequences, with about 35% as singletons. The specimen was naive CD8+ T cells from blood, with Jurkat cell RNA spiked in. Documented subset: FACS-sorted CD8+CD4-CCR7+CD45RA+ naive T cells. The receptor set was obtained from a human donor in good health. Some libraries in this study had Jurkat cell RNA spiked in.

The rearrangement links TRBV5-6 to TRBJ2-5; D is undetermined. V lost 4 bases to trimming and J lost 1 base, with 17 bases between them. The CDR3 length is 16 residues. Germline CDR1 is SGHDT and CDR2 is YYEEEE. CDR3: CASSPRWWVSQETQYF. The CDR3 DNA follows: TGTGCCAGCAGCCCCAGGTGGTGGGTCAGCCAAGAGACCCAGTACTTC. The full variable domain, completed using reference TRBV5-6 and TRBJ2-5, is DAGVTQSPTHLIKTRGQQVTLRCSPKSGHDTVSWYQQALGQGPQFIFQYYEEEERQRGNFPDRFSGHQFPNYSSELNVNALLLGDSALYLCASSPRWWVSQETQYFGPGTRLLVL.

The V call is TRBV19, the J call TRBJ2-2, with unresolved D. The length of the CDR3 is 13 residues. V was clipped by 11 bases and J by 2 bases, with 12 bases between them. CDR1 is LNHDA, CDR2 SQIVND, per germline (reference sequence). The CDR3 sequence is CACKDINTGELFF. The CDR3 DNA is TGTGCCTGTAAAGACATAAACACCGGGGAGCTGTTTTTT.